These 9 T cell receptor beta chains were all obtained from the same sample, sequenced in a study of T cells in Graves' hyperthyroidism and ophthalmopathy. Amplification yielded TCR beta CDR3 regions, with RNA transcripts as the source. HTBI primers drove first-round RT-PCR of the TCR CDR3. TCRdb reprocessed the multiplex PCR reads via MiXCR and lists one record per CDR3 protein. The table shows approximately 380,000 distinct CDR3 sequences, with roughly 18% occurring only once. The specimen was blood. All receptors derive from a man aged 18 to 29 with Graves' ophthalmopathy.

This clonotype has just a few counts. This chain connects TRBV20-1 to TRBJ2-3; 11 bases match TRBD2. This CDR3 spans 15 amino acids. Looked up from germline, CDR1 is DFQATT and CDR2 is SNEGSKA (reference sequence). The J segment lost 7 bases and the V segment lost 0 bases, leaving 6 bases of the junction unmatched. CDR3: CSARDLAGGPYTQYF. The CDR3 region has the DNA TGCAGTGCTAGAGATTTAGCGGGGGGGCCGTATACGCAGTATTTT.

This clonotype has ten or more counts. The V call is TRBV12-5, the J call TRBJ1-2, with D possibly TRBD1 on 6 matching bases. CDR3 size: 17 residues. The V end lost 1 base, the J end lost 4 bases, and 19 bases lay between the germline ends. Germline CDR1 is LGHNT and CDR2 is FRNRAP. The chain's CDR3 is CASGLGGGIVYIYGYTF. The CDR3 DNA sequence: TGTGCTAGTGGTTTGGGAGGGGGGATAGTATATATCTATGGCTACACCTTC.

This chain connects TRBV18 to TRBJ1-2, with D maybe TRBD1 (5 bases). V dropped 5 bases and J dropped 3 bases, with 13 bases sitting between them. Germline lookup yields CDR1 KGHSH and CDR2 LQKENI. The CDR3 is 14 residues long. CDR3 DNA sequence: TGTGCCAGCTCAAAGGGGAGTTCGGACTATGGCTACACCTTC. Translated: CASSKGSSDYGYTF.

This clonotype has more than one count but fewer than ten. The genes are TRBV4-2 and TRBJ1-2; D unresolved. This CDR3 region has 13 residues. V gave up 0 bases and J gave up 6 bases, with 8 bases separating them. Germline V gives CDR1 LGHNA, CDR2 YNFKEQ. The CDR3 sequence: CASSQDPGNGYTF. CDR3 in DNA: TGTGCCAGCAGCCAAGATCCCGGGAATGGCTACACCTTC.

V and J are TRBV4-1 and TRBJ1-1, with D hard to call. Germline V lookup: CDR1 MGHRA, CDR2 YSYEKL. The V gene lost 0 bases and the J gene lost 5 bases, with 7 bases spanning the gap. The CDR3 spans 13 residues. The CDR3 protein is CASSQDGGTEAFF. The CDR3 nucleotides read TGCGCCAGCAGCCAAGATGGCGGGACTGAAGCTTTCTTT.

The chain recombines TRBV9 with TRBJ2-1; D may be TRBD2 (6 bases). CDR3 length: 14 amino acids. In germline, CDR1 is SGDLS, CDR2 YYNGEE. The V end lost 3 bases, the J end lost 8 bases, and 15 bases lay between the germline ends. The CDR3: CASSEDARDDEQFF. CDR3 nucleotides: TGTGCCAGCAGCGAGGACGCGCGGGACGATGAGCAGTTCTTC. The full variable domain, completed using reference TRBV9 and TRBJ2-1, is DSGVTQTPKHLITATGQRVTLRCSPRSGDLSVYWYQQSLDQGLQFLIQYYNGEERAKGNILERFSAQQFPDLHSELNLSSLELGDSALYFCASSEDARDDEQFFGPGTRLTVL.

This clonotype was counted ten times or more. V and J are TRBV20-1 and TRBJ2-7; D call uncertain. Germline V CDR1 and CDR2: DFQATT, SNEGSKA (reference sequence). Trimming removed 7 bases from V and 4 bases from J, with 23 bases in between. This CDR3 is 15 amino acids long. The CDR3 protein is CSGSHGHSQKYEQYF. The CDR3, as DNA: TGCAGTGGGTCTCACGGGCACAGCCAGAAATACGAGCAGTACTTC.

At least ten counts were recorded for this clonotype. The chain combines TRBV20-1 with TRBJ2-5; possibly TRBD1 for D (5 bases). Germline V gene sequence: CDR1 DFQATT, CDR2 SNEGSKA (reference sequence). This CDR3 is built from 12 residues. Trimming cost V 6 bases and J 2 bases, with 10 bases left between them. The CDR3 DNA reads TGCAGTGCCGCGGCAGGGCAAGAGACCCAGTACTTC. Protein: CSAAAGQETQYF.

This clonotype was observed many times. The chain combines TRBV11-2 with TRBJ2-7; D could derive from TRBD1 or TRBD2 (7 bases each). Trimming removed 4 bases at V and 0 bases at J, with 16 bases between. Germline V lookup: CDR1 SGHAT, CDR2 FQNNGV. The CDR3 spans 16 residues. The CDR3 DNA reads TGTGCCAGCAGCTCAGCAGGGGGGGGCATCTCCTACGAGCAGTACTTC. Encoded protein: CASSSAGGGISYEQYF.